This T cell receptor (beta chain) was sequenced for a study of T cell responses to AZD1222 COVID-19 vaccine. Findings and limits, study-wide: Only a handful of AZD1222 recipients, six or seven in all, had baseline seropositivity. There were repertoire samples only from the period after the peak T cell response. The study reported that nearly half of spike-specific TCRs target unmutated variant regions.

TCRdb keeps only in-frame clones here, not all; method: immunoSEQ multiplex PCR. The sample has 150,000 to 200,000 clones, 85% to 90% seen once. Pooling covered second doses at about 4 or about 12 weeks. This CDR3 is built from 16 residues. Trimming removed 7 bases at V and 2 bases at J, with 20 bases between. Germline CDR1 is LNHDA and CDR2 is SQIVND (reference sequence). Of note for this clone: Its antigen is still unknown.

The chain recombines TRBV19 with TRBJ1-2, with D possibly matching TRBD1 (5 bases). This clonotype was obtained from an adult who received the AZD1222 COVID-19 vaccine. Here the sequenced sample was peripheral blood, taken 28 days after the second AZD1222 dose. CDR3 region: CASTGTGPRTNYGYTF. The CDR3 DNA follows: TGTGCCAGTACTGGAACAGGACCCCGTACAAACTATGGCTACACCTTC.